The 16 T cell receptor beta chains below all came from one sample that was sequenced in a study of blood T cell repertoires in COVID-19. Measured with immunoSEQ multiplex PCR; TCRdb has only the in-frame clones, and not every one. Here the sample spans 110,000 or so clones, 81% being singletons. Source material: peripheral blood. The source of these receptors is a woman in her sixties or seventies with acute or convalescent COVID-19.

This clone has more than one count but fewer than ten. Other DNA sequences in the sample encode the same CDR3. CDR3 sequence reads: CASSPGAGGYEQYF. CDR3 bases: TGTGCCAGCTCCCCAGGAGCAGGGGGTTACGAGCAGTACTTC. The chain employs TRBV11-2 and TRBJ2-7; 7 nucleotides align to TRBD1. Trimming at V came to 8 bases and at J to 4 bases, leaving 11 bases not matched to a gene. CDR3 length: 14 amino acids. Germline CDR1 and CDR2: SGHAT and FQNNGV.

This clone was counted only a few times. The chain employs TRBV27 and TRBJ1-2; D gene ambiguous. The CDR3 is made up of 16 amino acids. Trimming removed 10 bases from V and 0 bases from J, with 21 bases in between. Germline loops: CDR1 MNHEY, CDR2 SMNVEV (reference sequence). As DNA, the CDR3 is TGTGCCACCAAGTCCTTTGAGGGATCAACTAACTATGGCTACACCTTC. It specifies CATKSFEGSTNYGYTF.

V gene TRBV6-2 or TRBV6-3 combines with J gene TRBJ1-1; D not certain. The CDR3 spans 16 residues. Germline CDR1 reads MNHEY; CDR2 reads SVGEGT. V lost 4 bases, J lost 2 bases, and 17 bases lay in between. Here the CDR3 DNA reads TGTGCCAGCAGTTTGGCCATGGGAGGAACAAACACTGAAGCTTTCTTT. This translates into CASSLAMGGTNTEAFF.

This clone appeared a single time. V is TRBV29-1 and J is TRBJ2-5, with D perhaps TRBD2 (5 bases). CDR3 length: 13 amino acids. Germline CDR1 and CDR2: SQVTM and ANQGSEA. The V end was cut by 7 bases, the J end by 1 base, with 13 bases between. In DNA, the CDR3 is TGCAGCGCAAACCCCCGGGGCCAAGAGACCCAGTACTTC. It encodes CSANPRGQETQYF.

V gene TRBV10-2 combines with J gene TRBJ1-2; no definite D call. CDR3 length equals 15 residues. The ends were cut back, 0 bases at V and 5 bases at J, with 13 bases in the middle. CDR1 and CDR2 (germline): WSHSY, SAAADI. The CDR3 nucleotides are TGCGCCAGCAGTGAGTCGATGGCAACTACGTATGGCTACACCTTC. As protein: CASSESMATTYGYTF.

The chain carries TRBV7-7 and TRBJ2-3; 16 bases align to TRBD2. V was pared by 4 bases and J by 0 bases, with 4 bases of the junction left unmatched. In germline, CDR1 is SSHAT, CDR2 FNYEAQ (reference sequence). This CDR3 comprises 18 residues. The CDR3 nucleotides read TGTGCCAGCAGCTCGGGGACTAGCGGGGGGGCCAGCACAGATACGCAGTATTTT. As protein: CASSSGTSGGASTDTQYF.

This clone was seen more than once but under ten times. V gene TRBV30 combines with J gene TRBJ2-1; TRBD2 aligns across 9 bases. The CDR3 has 16 residues. Trimming removed 0 bases from V and 5 bases from J; junction bases left unmatched: 8. Germline V gives CDR1 GTSNPN, CDR2 SVGIG (reference sequence). The CDR3 is CAWSVPTSGLHNEQFF. CDR3 nucleotides: TGTGCCTGGAGTGTACCAACTAGCGGGCTCCACAATGAGCAGTTCTTC.

The genes are TRBV28 and TRBJ2-1, with 9 positions matching TRBD1. CDR3 length equals 14 residues. CDR1 and CDR2 (germline): MDHEN, SYDVKM. V dropped 8 bases and J dropped 7; count of bases not matched to a gene: 9. DNA for the CDR3: TGTGCCAGCGCGACTCACAGGGGGCGGAATGAGCAGTTCTTC. Amino acids: CASATHRGRNEQFF.

This chain joins TRBV6-6 and TRBJ1-3; TRBD1 aligns across 8 bases. Germline V lookup: CDR1 MNHNY, CDR2 SVGAGI (reference sequence). J lost 5 bases, V lost 4 bases, and 4 bases had no gene match. The CDR3 spans 14 residues. The chain's CDR3 is CASSSQGARNTIYF. The CDR3, as DNA: TGTGCCAGCAGTTCCCAGGGGGCGAGAAACACCATATATTTT.

The genes are TRBV6-1 and TRBJ2-7; weak D call: TRBD2 (7 bases). Germline CDR1 is MNHNS and CDR2 is SASEGT. This CDR3 contains 15 residues. The V and J ends lost 0 bases and 3 bases respectively, with 12 bases between them. The CDR3 DNA reads as TGTGCCAGCAGTGAAGCCGGGGGGCAGGTCTACGAGCAGTACTTC. It codes for CASSEAGGQVYEQYF.

V usage is TRBV28 and J usage is TRBJ1-4; TRBD1 aligns across 9 bases. This CDR3 spans 15 amino acids. The germline V gene has CDR1 MDHEN and CDR2 SYDVKM. Trimming took 5 bases from V and 7 from J; bases not matched to a gene: 8. The CDR3 DNA is TGTGCCAGCAGTCTCCCACAGGGGGCAACTGAAAAACTGTTTTTT. This codes for CASSLPQGATEKLFF.

The V and J genes are TRBV29-1 and TRBJ1-5; possibly TRBD1 for D (5 bases). The V and J ends lost 1 base and 9 bases respectively, with 16 bases between them. The CDR3 runs 14 residues. Looked up from germline, CDR1 is SQVTM and CDR2 is ANQGSEA. CDR3 region: CSVEGRQPLGPQHF. CDR3 nucleotide sequence: TGCAGCGTTGAAGGGCGACAGCCGCTTGGGCCCCAGCATTTT.

This chain joins TRBV19 and TRBJ2-2; D call uncertain. The ends were cut back, 3 bases at V and 6 bases at J, with 5 bases in the middle. Germline V gene sequence: CDR1 LNHDA, CDR2 SQIVND (reference sequence). The CDR3 sequence is 12 residues long. CDR3 sequence: CASSISAGELFF. CDR3 coding DNA: TGTGCCAGTAGTATTTCCGCCGGGGAGCTGTTTTTT.

V usage is TRBV7-2 and J usage is TRBJ1-2, with TRBD1 as a possible D gene (5 bases). Per germline, CDR1 SGHTA and CDR2 FQGNSA. This CDR3 has 13 residues. The ends were cut back, 2 bases at V and 4 bases at J, with 8 bases in the middle. CDR3 DNA: TGTGCCAGCAGCTTAAGTGACAGCTATGGCTACACCTTC. Translated: CASSLSDSYGYTF.

The chain uses TRBV30 and TRBJ2-5, with 12 positions matching TRBD1. This CDR3 is 19 amino acids long. The germline gives CDR1 GTSNPN, CDR2 SVGIG (reference sequence). Trimming removed 1 base from V and 0 bases from J; junction bases left unmatched: 12. The CDR3 sequence is CAWSGGTGGALDNQETQYF. CDR3 sequence (DNA): TGTGCCTGGAGTGGGGGGACAGGGGGCGCGTTGGACAACCAAGAGACCCAGTACTTC. The full variable domain, its missing parts supplied by reference TRBV30 and TRBJ2-5, is SQTIHQWPATLVQPVGSPLSLECTVEGTSNPNLYWYRQAAGRGLQLLFYSVGIGQISSEVPQNLSASRPQDRQFILSSKKLLLSDSGFYLCAWSGGTGGALDNQETQYFGPGTRLLVL.

This chain uses TRBV19 with TRBJ2-1; 9 positions agree with TRBD2. The germline CDR1 and CDR2 sequences are LNHDA and SQIVND (reference sequence). CDR3 length: 16 residues. Trimming took 3 bases from V and 9 from J; bases not matched to a gene: 12. The CDR3 sequence is CASSMSSTSGSSEQFF. CDR3 in DNA: TGTGCCAGTAGTATGTCTTCGACTAGCGGCTCCAGTGAGCAGTTCTTC.